The 4 T cell receptor beta chains presented below share a single source sample, sequenced in a study of T cell changes during pregnancy in multiple sclerosis. Here immunoSEQ multiplex PCR was the method, and the copy in TCRdb shows in-frame clones only, minus some. The repertoire includes about 33,000 clones, approximately 90% of them detected once, and about 3% sits in the top ten. Sequenced material: CD4+ T cells from peripheral blood mononuclear cells, taken in the third trimester of pregnancy. The receptor source for this set is a female donor in good health, enrolled as a control in a pregnancy study.

This clone has a single count. This chain uses TRBV4-1 with TRBJ1-5; D remains ambiguous. V was cut by 2 bases and J by 6 bases, with 8 bases left in between. The germline CDR1 and CDR2 sequences are MGHRA and YSYEKL. The CDR3 has 13 residues. The CDR3 spells CASSQRESQPQHF. CDR3 in DNA: TGCGCCAGCAGCCAACGGGAGAGTCAGCCCCAGCATTTT.

The V and J genes are TRBV4-1 and TRBJ1-4; D perhaps matches TRBD1 (6 bases). The CDR3 consists of 15 residues. The germline gives CDR1 MGHRA, CDR2 YSYEKL. The ends were cut back, 0 bases at V and 6 bases at J, with 11 bases in the middle. This chain's CDR3 is CASSQDAQGYEKLFF. CDR3 sequence (DNA): TGCGCCAGCAGCCAAGATGCACAGGGCTATGAAAAACTGTTTTTT.

The chain joins TRBV29-1 to TRBJ2-5, with TRBD2 matching 10 bases. The V and J ends lost 6 bases and 0 bases, in that order; junction bases with no gene match: 1. Germline V gene lookup returns CDR1 SQVTM and CDR2 ANQGSEA. The CDR3 runs 13 residues. The CDR3 spells CSVLAGNQETQYF. CDR3 sequence (DNA): TGCAGCGTACTAGCGGGGAACCAAGAGACCCAGTACTTC.

The rearrangement uses TRBV15 and TRBJ2-6; possibly TRBD2 for D (6 bases). Between the trimmed V and J ends, which lost 5 bases and 0 bases, there was a span of 11 bases. The CDR3 is 16 amino acids. CDR1 LNHNV and CDR2 YYDKDF come from the germline V gene (reference sequence). DNA for the CDR3: TGTGCCACCAGCCAAACCGGGGGCTCTGGGGCCAACGTCCTGACTTTC. Its translation is CATSQTGGSGANVLTF. The variable domain in full, completed from reference TRBV15 and TRBJ2-6, reads DAMVIQNPRYQVTQFGKPVTLSCSQTLNHNVMYWYQQKSSQAPKLLFHYYDKDFNNEADTPDNFQSRRPNTSFCFLDIRSPGLGDTAMYLCATSQTGGSGANVLTFGAGSRLTVL.